A selection of T cell receptor beta chains follows, all from one sample in a study of identical twins. Via MiXCR, TCRdb re-called the 5' RACE reads, giving one row per CDR3 protein. This table has 520,000 or so distinct CDR3 sequences, around 20% appearing once. These data also formed part of another study, on T cells expressing NK-cell markers.

Sequenced material: CD4+ T cells sorted from blood. These receptors all stem from a young woman in good health. Both conserved end residues are part of each CDR3. D genes are given only for firm matches. The size field is filled for only some rows; it gives once, few, many or a size class.

V gene	J gene	D gene	clone size	CDR3 protein	CDR3 DNA
TRBV12-3/TRBV12-4	TRBJ2-5	NA	few	CASRTTGDETQYF	TGTGCCAGCAGAACGACGGGAGATGAGACCCAGTACTTC
TRBV20-1	TRBJ2-5	NA	NA	CSARDREGTQYF	TGCAGTGCTAGAGATCGCGAGGGGACCCAGTACTTC
TRBV7-2	TRBJ2-7	TRBD2	NA	CASSLTSGNYEQYF	TGTGCCAGCAGCTTAACTAGCGGGAACTACGAGCAGTACTTC
TRBV20-1	TRBJ2-7	TRBD2	few	CSARFLAGSIYEQYF	TGCAGTGCTAGATTTCTAGCGGGAAGTATCTACGAGCAGTACTTC
TRBV5-1	TRBJ2-7	NA	NA	CASRMGVPYEQYF	TGCGCCTCCCGAATGGGGGTTCCCTACGAGCAGTACTTC
TRBV6-6	TRBJ2-2	NA	few	CASRPRGGGELFF	TGTGCCAGCAGGCCAAGGGGGGGCGGGGAGCTGTTTTTT
TRBV6-1	TRBJ1-1	NA	NA	CASTITGQLNTEAFF	TGTGCCAGCACTATAACCGGGCAGCTGAACACTGAAGCTTTCTTT
TRBV18	TRBJ2-1	NA	NA	CASSPPLRESRYNEQFF	TGTGCCAGCTCACCGCCCCTGCGGGAATCCCGTTACAATGAGCAGTTCTTC
TRBV6-5	TRBJ2-2	NA	many	CASSYGGNTGELFF	TGTGCCAGCAGTTACGGAGGGAACACCGGGGAGCTGTTTTTT
TRBV29-1	TRBJ2-3	NA	many	CSVGFYSTDTQYF	TGCAGCGTTGGCTTCTACAGCACAGATACGCAGTATTTT
TRBV7-2	TRBJ2-1	NA	NA	CASSVSLAEQFF	TGTGCCAGCAGCGTGTCGCTAGCTGAGCAGTTCTTC
TRBV12-3/TRBV12-4	TRBJ2-1	TRBD2	few	CASSSRLAGASTEQFF	TGTGCCAGCAGTTCCCGACTAGCGGGAGCTTCTACTGAGCAGTTCTTC
TRBV24-1	TRBJ2-1	TRBD2	NA	CATSDSSGAGVEQFF	TGTGCCACCAGTGATTCTAGCGGGGCGGGAGTGGAGCAGTTCTTC
TRBV7-2	TRBJ2-2	TRBD2	NA	CASSWGLAGGGGELFF	TGTGCCAGCAGCTGGGGACTAGCGGGAGGGGGCGGGGAGCTGTTTTTT
TRBV10-3	TRBJ1-4	TRBD1	few	CAISQTGGVEKLFF	TGTGCCATCAGTCAGACAGGGGGCGTTGAAAAACTGTTTTTT
TRBV18	TRBJ2-3	TRBD2	few	CASSPAASGSTDTQYF	TGTGCCAGCTCCCCCGCGGCTAGCGGTAGCACAGATACGCAGTATTTT
TRBV20-1	TRBJ2-5	TRBD2	NA	CSAILAGGPLETQYF	TGCAGTGCCATTCTAGCGGGAGGGCCTCTCGAGACCCAGTACTTC
TRBV5-4	TRBJ2-3	TRBD2	NA	CASSLVAGLAGTDTQYF	TGTGCCAGCAGCTTGGTCGCGGGACTAGCGGGAACAGATACGCAGTATTTT
TRBV12-3/TRBV12-4	TRBJ2-3	NA	NA	CASSLNRPVDTQYF	TGTGCCAGCAGTTTAAACCGGCCGGTAGATACGCAGTATTTT
TRBV6-2/TRBV6-3	TRBJ2-2	NA	NA	CASSYFRELFF	TGTGCCAGCAGCTACTTCCGGGAGCTGTTTTTT
TRBV20-1	TRBJ2-2	NA	few	CSARPSPPNTGELFF	TGCAGTGCTAGACCGTCACCTCCGAACACCGGGGAGCTGTTTTTT
TRBV28	TRBJ2-7	NA	few	CASIPSAGGHYEQYF	TGTGCCAGCATCCCCTCCGCGGGCGGCCACTACGAGCAGTACTTC
TRBV18	TRBJ2-3	NA	few	CASSPGGRLSTDTQYF	TGTGCCAGCTCACCAGGAGGACGCCTTAGCACAGATACGCAGTATTTT